This T cell receptor beta chain emerged from a study of Graves' ophthalmopathy and Graves' hyperthyroidism. Study-wide results and limits: In predicting ophthalmopathy progression, the model reached over 55% sensitivity and 72.22% specificity. Thyroid clonotypes that were expanded above 0.001 frequency mostly also appeared in blood.

Ten or more counts support this clonotype. The target antigen is unknown. From RNA, the CDR3 regions of TCR beta chains were amplified and sequenced. The first-round RT-PCR employed HTBI primers together with the Qiagen OneStep RT-PCR kit. A multiplex PCR was then performed as the second round. One entry per CDR3 protein results from TCRdb running MiXCR on the multiplex PCR reads. The profile shows around 470,000 distinct CDR3 sequences, approximately 15% of them singletons. The CDR3 runs 12 residues. V was pared by 3 bases and J by 4 bases, with 10 bases between. Looked up from germline, CDR1 is DFQATT and CDR2 is SNEGSKA (reference sequence). Reliance was placed on clinical symptoms, serum thyroxine, TRAb, thyroid ultrasound and orbital computed tomography for diagnosis.

This TCR was recovered from a woman in her 30s with Graves' ophthalmopathy. Sequences were obtained from blood. V usage is TRBV20-1 and J usage is TRBJ2-7, with a possible D match to TRBD2 (5 bases). CDR3 DNA sequence: TGCAGTGCTAGGGGAGACCCTTACGAGCAGTACTTC. Residues: CSARGDPYEQYF.